This T cell receptor beta chain is from a study of human T cells and chemical hapten exposure (dated by TCRdb to the early 2020s). For the study in its entirety: For sensitization, 2% DPC in acetone was applied to a roughly 2 cm by roughly 2 cm area of upper inner arm skin. The patient cohort, mostly female, included alopecia areata with under or over 50% scalp involvement, alopecia totalis and alopecia universalis. Patient blood was sampled pre-sensitization (week 0) and at 2, 6 and about 24 weeks after DPC sensitization. Blood for TCR sequencing was provided by twenty-nine alopecia patients at one to four time points (pre-sensitization, 2, 6 and 24 weeks). Patch testing was done on the upper back using Finn chambers containing 0.01% DPC, and results were scored after 6 days according to International Contact Dermatitis Research Group standards. In alopecia patients, the study followed how the peripheral blood TCR repertoire changed in vivo over primary and secondary sensitization to diphenylcyclopropenone (DPC), a hapten. The libraries were sequenced as a pool, and the TCR yield per sample differed mostly because of small variations in library volumes within the pool. Throughout the roughly 26-week study period, patients were also given weekly therapeutic DPC doses on the scalp. Overall study results and their limits: No change with DPC sensitization was found in the number of TCRs above 1 in 1000 frequency, and no evidence of global repertoire structure alterations was found. Because all patients had alopecia, a presumed autoimmune disease, the immune response of the patients might differ from that of healthy individuals. Compared with pre-sensitization or healthy control sets, expanded TCRs formed significantly more large CDR3 similarity clusters, which is consistent with antigen-driven responses. Patch test score was positively correlated with the number of PT1 expanded TCRs, with significance at thresholds 8, 16 and 32 but not at 4. After repeated subsampling, changes were observed in the strength of the expansion versus patch-test correlation and in the threshold at which the correlation became significant.

What the time point label conveys for this sample: patch test 3, about 24 weeks after DPC sensitization. The label giving this sample's treatment or condition can be read as: therapeutic diphenylcyclopropenone sensitization with weekly scalp DPC. At each patch-test visit, blood was drawn before the patch test was applied. Patients were eligible if aged 18 to 70, diagnosed with alopecia and judged suitable for DPC therapy, and pregnant patients were excluded. Total RNA was extracted from unfractionated whole blood that had been collected in Tempus Blood RNA tubes. The germline V gene supplies CDR1 MNHNS and CDR2 SASEGT. Deletion took 5 bases off V and 7 bases off J, with a span of 12 bases between the germline ends. The CDR3 contains 14 residues, cysteine and phenylalanine counted. Solely the CDR3 DNA is kept, with 42 bases framed from the first base. Details on this clonotype: This clone's antigen is unknown. Base-call qualities are not available, and no considerably larger clone is one nucleotide away.

The method was RACE. Data came from a NextSeq 500. Library preparation attached unique molecular identifiers to individual cDNA molecules for quantitative, reproducible TCR counting. Each blood RNA sample was used to sequence both TCR alpha and TCR beta chains. As for the original processing: The median number of TCRs per sample was 85,000 to 100,000, ranging from roughly 20,000 to 700,000. The Decombinator software suite was used to annotate V, J and CDR3 in the TCR reads. To make PS versus PT1 abundance plots, every sample was subsampled to the same number of TCRs (28,000). Expanded TCRs were defined as absent before sensitization and observed at least eight times at the 2-week time point. The raw public reads went through TCRdb reprocessing: fastp at Q25, MiXCR clone calling, in-frame beta chains kept. Every entry covers one CDR3 protein and lists the most common genes and DNA from its rows. The V and J calls were determined by TCRdb, not by the authors. Within this sample are 97,000 or so distinct CDR3 sequences, with roughly a quarter of them counted one time only. Jointly, the top ten make up under 13% of the sample.

The clonotype comes from a middle-aged man with alopecia areata. Some clones in this sample may be carry-over from other donors' samples. The chain was built from TRBV6-1 and TRBJ1-6; TRBD1 could be the D gene, as 6 bases match. Material: whole blood, obtained in connection with sensitization to the hapten diphenylcyclopropenone (DPC). The CDR3 has the sequence CASSQDRINSPLHF. The DNA reads TGTGCCAGCAGTCAAGACAGGATAAATTCACCCCTCCACTTT.